This note documents a single T cell receptor (beta chain) sequence. The data were taken from a study of blood T cell repertoires in COVID-19. The assay was immunoSEQ multiplex PCR, and TCRdb's table has in-frame clones only and misses some. The data contain 55,000 to 65,000 clones, 80% to 95% of them singletons. CDR3 length equals 17 residues. Germline loops: CDR1 MGHRA, CDR2 YSYEKL. V shed 3 bases and J 1 base; nucleotides not matched to a gene: 6. Sequencing used peripheral blood. The chain employs TRBV4-1 and TRBJ2-5, with TRBD2 matching over 12 bases. The TCR was taken from an elderly woman with active COVID-19. Here the CDR3 reads CASSQRSGLAGQETQYF. Written as DNA, the CDR3 is TGCGCCAGCAGCCAGAGATCGGGACTAGCGGGCCAAGAGACCCAGTACTTC.